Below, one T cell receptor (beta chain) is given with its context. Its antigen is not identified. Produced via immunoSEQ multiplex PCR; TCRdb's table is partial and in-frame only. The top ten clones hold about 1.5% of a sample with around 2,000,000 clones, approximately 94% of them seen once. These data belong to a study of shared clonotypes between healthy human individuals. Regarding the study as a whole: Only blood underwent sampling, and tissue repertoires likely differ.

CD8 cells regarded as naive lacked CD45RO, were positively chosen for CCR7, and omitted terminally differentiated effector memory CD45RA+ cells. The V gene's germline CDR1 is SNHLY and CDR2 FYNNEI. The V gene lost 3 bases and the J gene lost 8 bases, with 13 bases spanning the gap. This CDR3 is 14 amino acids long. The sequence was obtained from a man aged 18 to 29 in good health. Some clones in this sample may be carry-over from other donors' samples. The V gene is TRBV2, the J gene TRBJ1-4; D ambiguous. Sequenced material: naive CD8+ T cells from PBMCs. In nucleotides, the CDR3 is TGTGCCAGCAGTGAGAAGGCCTCGGGGGAAAAACTGTTTTTT. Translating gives CASSEKASGEKLFF.